This T cell receptor beta chain appears in the sequencing data of a study of T cell changes during pregnancy in multiple sclerosis. V lost 1 base and J 5 bases, leaving 11 bases between the germline ends. CDR1 is GTSNPN and CDR2 is SVGIG in the germline V gene (reference sequence). The CDR3 sequence is 13 residues long. Data came from immunoSEQ multiplex PCR; TCRdb stores just in-frame clones and leaves some out. The data show some 60,000 clones, under 95% seen once. The rearrangement joins TRBV30 to TRBJ2-5; no clear D. The origin of this receptor is a female donor in good health, enrolled as a control in a pregnancy study. This specimen consisted of peripheral blood, obtained after pregnancy. In DNA, the CDR3 is TGTGCCTGGAGTGGTGTATCACTGGAGACCCAGTACTTC. As protein: CAWSGVSLETQYF.